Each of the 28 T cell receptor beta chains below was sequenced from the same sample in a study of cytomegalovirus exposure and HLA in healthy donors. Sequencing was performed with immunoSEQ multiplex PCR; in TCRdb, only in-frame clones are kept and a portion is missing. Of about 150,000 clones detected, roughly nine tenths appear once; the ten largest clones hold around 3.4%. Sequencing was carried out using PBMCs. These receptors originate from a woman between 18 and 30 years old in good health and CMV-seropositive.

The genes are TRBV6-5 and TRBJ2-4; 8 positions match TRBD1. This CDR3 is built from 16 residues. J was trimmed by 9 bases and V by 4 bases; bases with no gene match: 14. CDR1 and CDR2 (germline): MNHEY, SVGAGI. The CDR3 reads CASSSEQGGALGIQYF. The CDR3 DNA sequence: TGTGCCAGCAGTTCCGAACAGGGGGGTGCTTTAGGCATTCAGTACTTC.

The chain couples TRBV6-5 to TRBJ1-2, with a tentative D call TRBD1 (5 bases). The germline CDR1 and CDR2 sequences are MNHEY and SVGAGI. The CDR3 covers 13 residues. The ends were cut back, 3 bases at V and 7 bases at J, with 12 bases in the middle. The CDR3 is CASSYRDSSGYTF. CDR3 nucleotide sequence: TGTGCCAGCAGTTATCGGGACTCTAGTGGCTACACCTTC.

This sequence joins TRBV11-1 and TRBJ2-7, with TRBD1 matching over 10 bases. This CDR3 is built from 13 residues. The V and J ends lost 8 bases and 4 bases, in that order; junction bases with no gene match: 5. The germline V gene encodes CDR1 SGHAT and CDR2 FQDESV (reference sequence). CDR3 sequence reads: CASQTGGGYEQYF. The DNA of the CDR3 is TGTGCCAGCCAGACAGGGGGCGGGTACGAGCAGTACTTC. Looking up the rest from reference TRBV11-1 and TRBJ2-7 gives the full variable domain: EAEVAQSPRYKITEKSQAVAFWCDPISGHATLYWYRQILGQGPELLVQFQDESVVDDSQLPKDRFSAERLKGVDSTLKIQPAELGDSAMYLCASQTGGGYEQYFGPGTRLTVT.

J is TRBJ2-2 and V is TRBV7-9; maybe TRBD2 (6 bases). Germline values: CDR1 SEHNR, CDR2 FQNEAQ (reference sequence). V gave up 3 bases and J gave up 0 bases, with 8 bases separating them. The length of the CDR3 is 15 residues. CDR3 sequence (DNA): TGTGCCAGCAGCTTGGGGACTGCGAACACCGGGGAGCTGTTTTTT. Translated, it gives CASSLGTANTGELFF.

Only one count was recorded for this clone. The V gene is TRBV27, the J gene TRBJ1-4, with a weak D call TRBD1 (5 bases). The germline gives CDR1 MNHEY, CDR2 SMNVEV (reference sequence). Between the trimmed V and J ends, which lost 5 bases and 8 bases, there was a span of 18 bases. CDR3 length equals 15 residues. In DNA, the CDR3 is TGTGCCAGCAGTCTACAGGCGGGGCCCGGCGAAAAACTGTTTTTT. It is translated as CASSLQAGPGEKLFF.

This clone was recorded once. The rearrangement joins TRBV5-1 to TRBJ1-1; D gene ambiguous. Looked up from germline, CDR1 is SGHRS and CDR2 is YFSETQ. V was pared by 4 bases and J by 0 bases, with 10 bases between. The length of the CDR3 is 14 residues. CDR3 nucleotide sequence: TGCGCCAGCAGCCCCCCGGGGATGAACACTGAAGCTTTCTTT. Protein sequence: CASSPPGMNTEAFF.

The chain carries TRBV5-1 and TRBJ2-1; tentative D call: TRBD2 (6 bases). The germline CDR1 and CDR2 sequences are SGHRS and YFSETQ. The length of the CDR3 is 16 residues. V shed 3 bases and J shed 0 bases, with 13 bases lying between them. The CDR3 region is CASSYYSGSSYNEQFF. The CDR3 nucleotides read TGCGCCAGCAGCTACTATAGCGGAAGCTCCTACAATGAGCAGTTCTTC.

In DNA form, the CDR3 reads TGTGCCAGCAGTGAACGGGCATATCAGGGGACGGGTCAGCCCCAGCATTTT. This gives the protein CASSERAYQGTGQPQHF. The chain carries TRBV6-1 and TRBJ1-5; perhaps TRBD1 as D (6 bases). Trimming pared 2 bases from V and 6 bases from J, leaving 20 bases between. Germline CDR1 and CDR2: MNHNS and SASEGT. This CDR3 is 17 amino acids long.

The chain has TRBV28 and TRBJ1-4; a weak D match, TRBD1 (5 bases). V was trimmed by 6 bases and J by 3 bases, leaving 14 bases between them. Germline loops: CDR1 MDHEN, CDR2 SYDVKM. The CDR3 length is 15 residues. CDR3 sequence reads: CASRNPGWANEKLFF. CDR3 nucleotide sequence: TGTGCCAGCAGAAATCCAGGGTGGGCTAATGAAAAACTGTTTTTT. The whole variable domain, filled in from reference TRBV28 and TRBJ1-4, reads DVKVTQSSRYLVKRTGEKVFLECVQDMDHENMFWYRQDPGLGLRLIYFSYDVKMKEKGDIPEGYSVSREKKERFSLILESASTNQTSMYLCASRNPGWANEKLFFGSGTQLSVL.

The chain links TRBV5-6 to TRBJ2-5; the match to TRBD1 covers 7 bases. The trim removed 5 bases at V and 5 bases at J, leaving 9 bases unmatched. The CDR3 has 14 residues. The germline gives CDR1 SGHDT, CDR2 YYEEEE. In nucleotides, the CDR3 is TGTGCCAGCAGGACCGGGACAGTAGGGGAGACCCAGTACTTC. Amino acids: CASRTGTVGETQYF.

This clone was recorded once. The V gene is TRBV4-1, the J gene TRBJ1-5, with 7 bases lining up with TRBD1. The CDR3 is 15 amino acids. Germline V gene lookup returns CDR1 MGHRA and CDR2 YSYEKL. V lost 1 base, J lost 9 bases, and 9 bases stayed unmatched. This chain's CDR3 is CASSQVPQGRWPQHF. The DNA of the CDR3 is TGCGCCAGCAGCCAAGTACCACAGGGGCGTTGGCCCCAGCATTTT.

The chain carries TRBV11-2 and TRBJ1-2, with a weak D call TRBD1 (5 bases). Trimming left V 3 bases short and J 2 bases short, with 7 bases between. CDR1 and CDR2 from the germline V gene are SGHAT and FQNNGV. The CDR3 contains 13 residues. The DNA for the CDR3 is TGTGCCAGCAGCTTCGGGGGAAACTATGGCTACACCTTC. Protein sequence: CASSFGGNYGYTF.

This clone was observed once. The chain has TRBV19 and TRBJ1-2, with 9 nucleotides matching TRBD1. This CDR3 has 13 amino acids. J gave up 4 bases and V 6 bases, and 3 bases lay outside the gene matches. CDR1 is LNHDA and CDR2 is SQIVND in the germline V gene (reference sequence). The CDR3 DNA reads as TGTGCCAGTAGGGGACAGGGCCTCTATGGCTACACCTTC. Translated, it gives CASRGQGLYGYTF.

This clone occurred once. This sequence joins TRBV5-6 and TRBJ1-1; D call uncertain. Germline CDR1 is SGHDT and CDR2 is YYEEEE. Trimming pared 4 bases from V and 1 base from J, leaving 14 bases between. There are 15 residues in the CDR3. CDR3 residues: CASSPIRHGNTEAFF. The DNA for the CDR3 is TGTGCCAGCAGCCCAATTAGACATGGGAACACTGAAGCTTTCTTT.

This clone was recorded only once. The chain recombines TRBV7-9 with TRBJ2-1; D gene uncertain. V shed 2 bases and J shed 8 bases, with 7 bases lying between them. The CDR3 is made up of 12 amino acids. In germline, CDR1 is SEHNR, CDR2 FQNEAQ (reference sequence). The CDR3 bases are TGTGCCAGCAGCTTATCCTTCCATGAGCAGTTCTTC. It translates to CASSLSFHEQFF.

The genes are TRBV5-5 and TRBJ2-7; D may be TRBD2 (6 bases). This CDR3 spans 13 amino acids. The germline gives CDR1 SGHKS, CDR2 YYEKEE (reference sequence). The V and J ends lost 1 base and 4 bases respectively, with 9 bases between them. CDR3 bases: TGTGCCAGCAGCTTGTACGCGGGGTACGAGCAGTACTTC. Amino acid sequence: CASSLYAGYEQYF. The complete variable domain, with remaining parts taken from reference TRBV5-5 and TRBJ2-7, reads DAGVTQSPTHLIKTRGQQVTLRCSPISGHKSVSWYQQVLGQGPQFIFQYYEKEERGRGNFPDRFSARQFPNYSSELNVNALLLGDSALYLCASSLYAGYEQYFGPGTRLTVT.

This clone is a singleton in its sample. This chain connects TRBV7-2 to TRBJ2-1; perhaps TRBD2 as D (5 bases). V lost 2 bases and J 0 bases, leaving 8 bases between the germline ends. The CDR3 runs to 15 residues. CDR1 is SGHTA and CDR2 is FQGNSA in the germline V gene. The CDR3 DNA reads TGTGCCAGCAGCTTATCCGGGATCTCCTACAATGAGCAGTTCTTC. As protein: CASSLSGISYNEQFF.

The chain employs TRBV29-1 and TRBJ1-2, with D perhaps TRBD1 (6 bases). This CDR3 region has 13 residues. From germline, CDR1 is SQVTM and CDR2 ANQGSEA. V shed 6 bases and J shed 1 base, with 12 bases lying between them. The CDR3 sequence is CSVSGTLNYGYTF. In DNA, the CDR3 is TGCAGCGTATCCGGGACACTTAACTATGGCTACACCTTC.

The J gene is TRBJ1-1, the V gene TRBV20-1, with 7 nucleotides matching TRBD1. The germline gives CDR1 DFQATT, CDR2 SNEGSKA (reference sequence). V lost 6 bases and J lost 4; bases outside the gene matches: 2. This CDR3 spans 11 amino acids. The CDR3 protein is CSAGTVTEAFF. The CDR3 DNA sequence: TGCAGTGCCGGGACAGTCACTGAAGCTTTCTTT.

In nucleotides, the CDR3 is TGTGCCAGCAGCCACCAGGGACAGCGCTCTGGGGCCAACGTCCTGACTTTC. Its protein product is CASSHQGQRSGANVLTF. The chain is built from TRBV7-9 and TRBJ2-6; 7 positions agree with TRBD1. Trimming took 5 bases from V and 0 from J; bases not matched to a gene: 7. This CDR3 is built from 17 residues. The V gene's germline CDR1 is SEHNR and CDR2 FQNEAQ (reference sequence).

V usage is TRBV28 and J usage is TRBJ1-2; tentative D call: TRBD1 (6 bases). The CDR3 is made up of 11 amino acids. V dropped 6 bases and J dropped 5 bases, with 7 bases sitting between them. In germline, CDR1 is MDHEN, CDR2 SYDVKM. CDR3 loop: CASRTGYGYTF. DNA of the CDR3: TGTGCCAGCAGAACAGGGTATGGCTACACCTTC.

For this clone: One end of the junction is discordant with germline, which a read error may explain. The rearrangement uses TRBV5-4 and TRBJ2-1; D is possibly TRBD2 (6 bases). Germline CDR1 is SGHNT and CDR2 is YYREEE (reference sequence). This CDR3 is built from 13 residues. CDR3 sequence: CASSLALRDGRVF. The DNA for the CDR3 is TGTGCCAGCAGCTTGGCATTGCGGGACGGACGAGTCTTC.

The CDR3 reads CASSYGPGGYEQYF. The CDR3 coding sequence is TGTGCCAGCAGTTATGGTCCAGGGGGCTACGAGCAGTACTTC. The rearrangement links TRBV6-5 to TRBJ2-7; 7 nucleotides align to TRBD1. Trimming removed 3 bases from V and 3 bases from J; junction bases left unmatched: 5. This CDR3 region has 14 residues. Germline CDR1 is MNHEY and CDR2 is SVGAGI.

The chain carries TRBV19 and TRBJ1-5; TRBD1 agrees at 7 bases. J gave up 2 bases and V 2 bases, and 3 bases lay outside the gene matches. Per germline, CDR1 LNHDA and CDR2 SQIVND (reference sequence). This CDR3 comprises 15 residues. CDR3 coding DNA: TGTGCCAGTAGTATAAACAGGGGAGGCAATCAGCCCCAGCATTTT. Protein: CASSINRGGNQPQHF.

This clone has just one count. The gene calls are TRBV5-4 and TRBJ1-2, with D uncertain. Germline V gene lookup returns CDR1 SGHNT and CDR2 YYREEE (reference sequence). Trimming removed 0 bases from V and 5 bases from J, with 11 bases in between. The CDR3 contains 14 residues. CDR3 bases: TGTGCCAGCAGCTTGGCCCGAGTGGAGTATGGCTACACCTTC. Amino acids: CASSLARVEYGYTF.

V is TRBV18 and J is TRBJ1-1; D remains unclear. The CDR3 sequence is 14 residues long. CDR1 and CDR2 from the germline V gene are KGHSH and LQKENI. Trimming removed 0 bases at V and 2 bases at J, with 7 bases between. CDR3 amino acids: CASSPPFPNTEAFF. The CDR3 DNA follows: TGTGCCAGCTCACCACCTTTTCCAAACACTGAAGCTTTCTTT. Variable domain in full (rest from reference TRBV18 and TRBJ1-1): NAGVMQNPRHLVRRRGQEARLRCSPMKGHSHVYWYRQLPEEGLKFMVYLQKENIIDESGMPKERFSAEFPKEGPSILRIQQVVRGDSAAYFCASSPPFPNTEAFFGQGTRLTVV.

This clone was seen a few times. CDR3 protein: CASSDALPSLYEQYF. The CDR3 bases are TGTGCCAGCAGTGACGCGCTTCCTAGCCTCTACGAGCAGTACTTC. The chain recombines TRBV2 with TRBJ2-7; tentatively, D is TRBD2 (5 bases). Germline V gene lookup returns CDR1 SNHLY and CDR2 FYNNEI. V dropped 3 bases and J dropped 3 bases, with 15 bases sitting between them. The CDR3 runs to 15 residues.

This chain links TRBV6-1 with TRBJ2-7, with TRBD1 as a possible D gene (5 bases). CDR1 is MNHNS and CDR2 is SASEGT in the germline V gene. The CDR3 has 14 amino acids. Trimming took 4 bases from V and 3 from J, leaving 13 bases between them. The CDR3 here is CASSVGRANYEQYF. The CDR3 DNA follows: TGTGCCAGCAGTGTAGGCAGGGCGAACTACGAGCAGTACTTC.